Listed below are T cell receptor beta chains from one sample, sequenced in a study of human CD8 memory T cell subsets. TCRdb re-called the 5' RACE reads, yielding one record per CDR3 amino acid sequence without DNA. The sample table sets out roughly 7,000 distinct CDR3 sequences. Sequencing was carried out using CD8+ stem-like memory T cells (TSCM and TCM) sorted from PBMCs. The receptors shown here come from a human donor in good health. The CDR3 runs from the conserved cysteine through the conserved F or W. Fields, in order: V gene, J gene, CDR3 length, clone size, CDR3 protein. The size field is filled for only some rows; it gives once, few, many or a size class.

v_call: TRBV20-1; j_call: TRBJ2-7; cdr3_length: 14; clone_size: .; cdr3_aa: CSARTLDREVGQYF
v_call: TRBV7-9; j_call: TRBJ2-2; cdr3_length: 14; clone_size: .; cdr3_aa: CASTGDRGPGELFF
v_call: TRBV28; j_call: TRBJ2-7; cdr3_length: 17; clone_size: .; cdr3_aa: CASSLILDSSRSYEQYF
v_call: TRBV4-1; j_call: TRBJ2-1; cdr3_length: 18; clone_size: .; cdr3_aa: CASSQDRLAGSSYNEQFF
v_call: TRBV7-9; j_call: TRBJ2-1; cdr3_length: 13; clone_size: .; cdr3_aa: CASRTASYNEQFF
v_call: TRBV6-5; j_call: TRBJ1-1; cdr3_length: 13; clone_size: .; cdr3_aa: CASSYIANTEAFF
v_call: TRBV6-2/TRBV6-3; j_call: TRBJ1-2; cdr3_length: 13; clone_size: medium-sized; cdr3_aa: CASSYSIGDGYTF
v_call: TRBV13; j_call: TRBJ2-1; cdr3_length: 16; clone_size: .; cdr3_aa: CASSFGRRGDYNEQFF
v_call: TRBV27; j_call: TRBJ1-2; cdr3_length: 16; clone_size: .; cdr3_aa: CASSSLLTGVDYGYTF
v_call: TRBV7-9; j_call: TRBJ2-1; cdr3_length: 12; clone_size: medium-sized; cdr3_aa: CASGGWGNEQFF
v_call: TRBV5-5; j_call: TRBJ2-7; cdr3_length: 15; clone_size: .; cdr3_aa: CASSADRARTYEQYF
v_call: TRBV5-6; j_call: TRBJ2-2; cdr3_length: 13; clone_size: .; cdr3_aa: CASSLAMVGELFF
v_call: TRBV19; j_call: TRBJ2-1; cdr3_length: 16; clone_size: medium-sized; cdr3_aa: CASSMQGGVAYNEQFF
v_call: TRBV15; j_call: TRBJ2-2; cdr3_length: 16; clone_size: .; cdr3_aa: CATTLRDSPNTGELFF
v_call: TRBV14; j_call: TRBJ2-7; cdr3_length: 13; clone_size: .; cdr3_aa: CASSPTGYYEQYF
v_call: TRBV7-2; j_call: TRBJ1-1; cdr3_length: 14; clone_size: medium-sized; cdr3_aa: CASRTGGGGTEAFF
v_call: TRBV12-3/TRBV12-4; j_call: TRBJ1-1; cdr3_length: 13; clone_size: medium-sized; cdr3_aa: CASSSGPATEAFF
v_call: TRBV9; j_call: TRBJ2-1; cdr3_length: 13; clone_size: .; cdr3_aa: CASSVGQGNEQFF
v_call: TRBV9; j_call: TRBJ2-5; cdr3_length: 13; clone_size: .; cdr3_aa: CASSVGLLKTQYF
v_call: TRBV28; j_call: TRBJ2-7; cdr3_length: 15; clone_size: .; cdr3_aa: CASSFVVRGGGEQYF